The sequence of this T cell receptor (beta chain) was determined in a study of shared clonotypes between healthy human individuals. General study findings and limits: The low donor count limited represented genetic and exposure-history diversity. A generally larger estimated richness was seen in naive subsets than in memory subsets.

Naivety among CD8 cells was defined by CD45RO negativity and positive CCR7 selection, thereby excluding terminally differentiated effector memory CD45RA+ cells. Per germline, CDR1 MNHEY and CDR2 SVGAGI. V lost 0 bases and J lost 0, with 8 bases in between. This CDR3 is built from 15 residues. This clone was observed a few times. Its antigen is unknown. Deep was the level at which the assay was run. Repertoires were generated with immunoSEQ multiplex PCR, while TCRdb's copy carries only in-frame clones and drops some. The table has roughly 2.1 million clones, 85% to 95% seen once. This rearrangement joins TRBV6-5 to TRBJ1-1; D not resolved. What was sequenced was naive CD8+ T cells from PBMCs. This clonotype was sampled from a man aged 18 to 29 in good health. Some clones in this sample may be carry-over from other donors' samples. The CDR3 loop reads CASSYSVMLNTEAFF. CDR3 nucleotide sequence: TGTGCCAGCAGTTACTCGGTTATGTTGAACACTGAAGCTTTCTTT.